The following is a TCR beta chain sequence with its context. Its antigen is as yet unknown. These data come from a study of T cell responses to AZD1222 COVID-19 vaccine. Study-level findings and limits: The repertoires were collected only after the peak T cell response. White British ancestry dominated among donors, who included more females, and clonal diversity was possibly underestimated.

Some clones are missing from TCRdb's copy, which holds only in-frame ones; the method was immunoSEQ multiplex PCR. The sample has over 130,000 clones, about nine tenths seen once. Specimen: peripheral blood, collected 28 days after the second AZD1222 dose. The clonotype comes from an adult who received the AZD1222 COVID-19 vaccine.

The chain's CDR3 is CASRGVGTGELFF. The CDR3 nucleotides are TGTGCCAGCAGAGGAGTCGGCACCGGGGAGCTGTTTTTT. The chain employs TRBV12-3 or TRBV12-4 and TRBJ2-2; D call uncertain. V lost 6 bases and J 4 bases, leaving 9 bases between the germline ends. The CDR3 extends over 13 amino acids.